The TCR beta chain under discussion was sequenced for a study of cytomegalovirus exposure and HLA in healthy donors. V was pared by 4 bases and J by 4 bases, with 8 bases between. The CDR3 is 14 amino acids. Germline V gene lookup returns CDR1 WSHSY and CDR2 SAAADI. Study-level findings and limits: Indistinguishability led to the exclusion of some V segments, TRBV6-2 and TRBV6-3 included. Later work found most CMV-associated TCR beta chains apparently HLA-restricted. According to an earlier analysis, most TCR beta V segments yielded productive rearrangements about 87% or about 30% of the time. When a later analysis was performed, an Asian-associated ancestry cluster reportedly had fewer N-insertions than the roughly 700-donor mean.

This clone was observed a few times. Its matching antigen is unknown. Primers included in the PCR were 60 Vbeta and 13 Jbeta primers. Clones were sequenced by immunoSEQ multiplex PCR, and TCRdb holds only the in-frame ones, with some missing. The repertoire includes 100,000 to 150,000 clones, approximately 17% of them detected once, and approximately 2.9% sits in the top ten. The V and J genes are TRBV10-2 and TRBJ1-6; D gene uncertain. The sequencing input was PBMCs. This TCR was sampled from a female donor in good health and CMV-seropositive. The CDR3 sequence: CASSVGVYNSPLHF. For the CDR3, the DNA is TGCGCCAGCAGTGTCGGAGTTTATAATTCACCCCTCCACTTT.